This TCR beta chain derives from a study of cytomegalovirus exposure and HLA in healthy donors. CDR3 length: 14 amino acids. The junction had 13 bases not matched to a gene; V was cut back by 7 bases and J by 10 bases. The V gene's germline CDR1 is MNHEY and CDR2 SVGAGI. The PCR used 60 Vbeta and 13 Jbeta primers. TCRdb's table, derived via immunoSEQ multiplex PCR, lists solely in-frame clones and lacks some. The table lists over 80,000 clones, 82% of them singletons, with roughly 3.4% in the top ten. This sequence originates from a man aged 30 to 39 in good health and CMV-seropositive. Sequenced material: PBMCs. V gene TRBV6-5 combines with J gene TRBJ2-1; TRBD2 agrees at 7 bases. CDR3 sequence reads: CASTPDLAGEEQFF. The CDR3 DNA reads TGTGCCAGCACCCCAGATTTGGCGGGAGAAGAGCAGTTCTTC.